These 27 T cell receptor beta chains were sequenced from one sample in a study of cytomegalovirus exposure and HLA in healthy donors (dated by TCRdb to about 2017). The library was generated by the immunoSEQ multiplex PCR assay. For the multiplex PCR, a mixture combining 60 forward primers for TCR Vbeta segments and 13 reverse primers for TCR Jbeta segments was used. TCRdb took over this immuneACCESS table, retaining in-frame rearrangements with V and J assigned. Such tables are incomplete; in checked studies, under half of the missing clones stem from an unresolved V gene, and the remainder is unexplained. This sample has 250,000 to 350,000 clones in its table, and 86% of those were observed once. 4% of the sample is taken by the ten largest. The sequenced material came from PBMCs. These receptor sequences come from a man in his forties in good health and CMV-seropositive.

The chain joins TRBV5-4 to TRBJ2-3; no definite D call. This CDR3 has 13 residues. V was trimmed by 3 bases and J by 6 bases, leaving 11 bases between them. The germline V gene encodes CDR1 SGHNT and CDR2 YYREEE (reference sequence). The CDR3 DNA sequence: TGTGCCAGCAGCTCCGCGGTCGCGGATACGCAGTATTTT. Protein: CASSSAVADTQYF.

This chain joins TRBV28 and TRBJ2-3, with 7 bases aligning to TRBD1. CDR3 size: 16 residues. CDR1 and CDR2 from the germline V gene are MDHEN and SYDVKM. The V segment lost 2 bases and the J segment 2 bases; nucleotides outside the gene matches: 7. CDR3 sequence reads: CASSLIRGQVTDTQYF. For the CDR3, the DNA is TGTGCCAGCAGTTTAATCAGAGGACAGGTCACAGATACGCAGTATTTT.

The chain carries TRBV29-1 and TRBJ2-5, with a possible D match to TRBD1 (6 bases). The CDR3 covers 15 residues. V gave up 3 bases and J gave up 7 bases, with 21 bases separating them. The germline gives CDR1 SQVTM, CDR2 ANQGSEA. CDR3 bases: TGCAGCGTTGATAGGGGGAGCCCCGAACCATTGACCCAGTACTTC. It specifies CSVDRGSPEPLTQYF.

The rearrangement joins TRBV9 to TRBJ2-7; D is undetermined. V lost 4 bases and J lost 5, with 16 bases in between. CDR3 length: 14 amino acids. The germline V gene has CDR1 SGDLS and CDR2 YYNGEE. CDR3 residues: CASSPSSLSNEQYF. The CDR3 coding sequence is TGTGCCAGCAGCCCGAGTTCATTGTCGAACGAGCAGTACTTC.

The V and J genes are TRBV5-1 and TRBJ2-5, with D possibly matching TRBD1 (5 bases). V was trimmed by 0 bases and J by 5 bases, leaving 8 bases between them. The CDR3 totals 13 residues. Per the germline V gene, CDR1 is SGHRS and CDR2 is YFSETQ. This CDR3 is CASSLGQPETQYF. DNA of the CDR3: TGCGCCAGCAGCTTGGGACAGCCCGAGACCCAGTACTTC.

This clone has only one observation. The V call is TRBV11-2, the J call TRBJ1-1, with 8 bases matching TRBD1. With V trimmed by 4 bases and J by 7 bases, 5 bases remained unmatched. This CDR3 spans 13 amino acids. Germline V gene sequence: CDR1 SGHAT, CDR2 FQNNGV. CDR3 nucleotide sequence: TGTGCCAGCAGCTACGCCGGGACAGGTGAAGCTTTCTTT. Amino acids: CASSYAGTGEAFF.

This clone was observed a single time. This chain links TRBV7-9 with TRBJ1-2; D gene ambiguous. This CDR3 has 15 amino acids. The V end lost 5 bases, the J end lost 3 bases, and 16 bases lay between the germline ends. The germline V gene has CDR1 SEHNR and CDR2 FQNEAQ (reference sequence). DNA for the CDR3: TGTGCCAGCAGCCCGGGCGAGGGTTTGGACTATGGCTACACCTTC. Amino acid sequence: CASSPGEGLDYGYTF.

A single count supports this clone. CDR3 in amino acids: CASSDRFSYEQYF. DNA for the CDR3: TGTGCCAGCAGCGACAGGTTCTCCTACGAGCAGTACTTC. The chain recombines TRBV2 with TRBJ2-7; maybe TRBD1 (6 bases). The CDR3 runs 13 residues. Germline loops: CDR1 SNHLY, CDR2 FYNNEI. V gave up 6 bases and J gave up 0 bases, with 9 bases separating them.

The count of this clone is one. The V and J genes are TRBV6-1 and TRBJ2-5, with TRBD2 as a possible D gene (6 bases). CDR3 length equals 14 residues. CDR1 is MNHNS and CDR2 is SASEGT in the germline V gene. Trimming pared 1 base from V and 4 bases from J, leaving 10 bases between. The CDR3 region is CASSEVWRGETQYF. CDR3 DNA: TGTGCCAGCAGTGAAGTCTGGCGGGGAGAGACCCAGTACTTC.

This clone appeared a single time. The chain couples TRBV6-5 to TRBJ1-2; D uncertain. This CDR3 has 13 amino acids. V was shortened by 0 bases and J by 8 bases, with 10 bases between the two germline ends. Germline V gene lookup returns CDR1 MNHEY and CDR2 SVGAGI. CDR3: CASSYSPLGGYTF. Here the CDR3 DNA reads TGTGCCAGCAGTTACTCGCCCCTCGGGGGCTACACCTTC.

The chain uses TRBV4-2 and TRBJ2-7; possibly TRBD1 for D (5 bases). Germline CDR1 and CDR2: LGHNA and YNFKEQ. The CDR3 is made up of 18 amino acids. Between the trimmed V and J ends, which lost 0 bases and 3 bases, there was a span of 21 bases. This chain's CDR3 is CASSQDVGSPGPRYEQYF. The CDR3 DNA sequence: TGTGCCAGCAGCCAAGATGTCGGATCTCCAGGGCCCCGCTACGAGCAGTACTTC.

This sequence joins TRBV4-3 and TRBJ2-2; 11 positions agree with TRBD1. Germline CDR1 is LGHNA and CDR2 is YSLEER. V shed 0 bases, J shed 2 bases, and the junction held 2 bases outside the gene matches. The CDR3 loop spans 17 amino acids. This chain's CDR3 is CASSQDGQGANTGELFF. In DNA form, the CDR3 reads TGCGCCAGCAGCCAAGACGGACAGGGGGCCAACACCGGGGAGCTGTTTTTT.

V usage is TRBV11-2 and J usage is TRBJ1-4, with 10 bases that match TRBD1. The trim removed 5 bases at V and 6 bases at J, leaving 9 bases unmatched. CDR1 and CDR2 (germline): SGHAT, FQNNGV. This CDR3 spans 16 amino acids. CDR3 amino acids: CASSVLTGGEDEKLFF. The CDR3 coding sequence is TGTGCCAGCAGCGTACTGACAGGGGGCGAAGATGAAAAACTGTTTTTT. The full variable domain, in which reference TRBV11-2 and TRBJ1-4 provide the parts outside the CDR3, is EAGVAQSPRYKIIEKRQSVAFWCNPISGHATLYWYQQILGQGPKLLIQFQNNGVVDDSQLPKDRFSAERLKGVDSTLKIQPAKLEDSAVYLCASSVLTGGEDEKLFFGSGTQLSVL.

The rearrangement joins TRBV7-3 to TRBJ2-3, with TRBD2 matching over 8 bases. Unmatched junction bases numbered 7, after V lost 0 bases and J lost 5 bases. Germline V gene lookup returns CDR1 SGHTA and CDR2 FQGTGA. CDR3 length equals 16 residues. The DNA for the CDR3 is TGTGCCAGCAGCTTAACGTACGGGAGGGCTGAAGATACGCAGTATTTT. Translated, it gives CASSLTYGRAEDTQYF.

V usage is TRBV29-1 and J usage is TRBJ2-7; D possibly corresponds to TRBD2 (6 bases). Trimming took 2 bases from V and 5 from J, leaving 10 bases between them. Germline CDR1 is SQVTM and CDR2 is ANQGSEA. The CDR3 is 12 residues long. CDR3 protein: CSVEHGEDEQYF. In DNA, the CDR3 is TGCAGCGTTGAACATGGGGAGGACGAGCAGTACTTC.

The V and J genes are TRBV28 and TRBJ1-3; 9 nucleotides align to TRBD1. V shed 5 bases and J 2 bases; nucleotides not matched to a gene: 1. Germline CDR1 reads MDHEN; CDR2 reads SYDVKM. The CDR3 runs 14 residues. DNA for the CDR3: TGTGCCAGCAGTGGGACAGGGCCTGGAAACACCATATATTTT. It is translated as CASSGTGPGNTIYF.

This chain uses TRBV9 with TRBJ2-5, with D tentatively TRBD1 (5 bases). The CDR3 runs to 15 residues. Trimming took off 4 bases at V and 1 base at J, with 14 bases between the two ends. Germline V gene sequence: CDR1 SGDLS, CDR2 YYNGEE. The CDR3, as DNA: TGTGCCAGCAGCTTGGCGGACAACCTCCAAGAGACCCAGTACTTC. This encodes CASSLADNLQETQYF.

The chain combines TRBV27 with TRBJ2-7; 10 bases are a match to TRBD2. Looked up from germline, CDR1 is MNHEY and CDR2 is SMNVEV (reference sequence). The CDR3 contains 14 residues. Trimming at V came to 4 bases and at J to 9 bases, leaving 9 bases not matched to a gene. The DNA for the CDR3 is TGTGCCAGCAGTTCGCTAGCGGGAGCCTTTTTGCAGTACTTC. Translated, it gives CASSSLAGAFLQYF.

This chain uses TRBV27 with TRBJ2-7; D is uncertain. With 11 bases removed from V and 1 base from J, the gap between germline ends came to 15 bases. CDR1 is MNHEY and CDR2 is SMNVEV in the germline V gene (reference sequence). The CDR3 totals 13 residues. As DNA, the CDR3 is TGTGCCTCCAGATGGCAGAATTCCTACGAGCAGTACTTC. It codes for CASRWQNSYEQYF.

The CDR3 reads CASNLQEGRFEQYF. The CDR3 region has the DNA TGTGCCAGCAACTTACAGGAGGGCCGTTTCGAGCAGTACTTC. V usage is TRBV28 and J usage is TRBJ2-7, with D maybe TRBD2 (6 bases). V shed 7 bases and J shed 6 bases, with 19 bases lying between them. The V gene's germline CDR1 is MDHEN and CDR2 SYDVKM. The CDR3 is 14 amino acids. The full variable domain, its missing parts supplied by reference TRBV28 and TRBJ2-7, is DVKVTQSSRYLVKRTGEKVFLECVQDMDHENMFWYRQDPGLGLRLIYFSYDVKMKEKGDIPEGYSVSREKKERFSLILESASTNQTSMYLCASNLQEGRFEQYFGPGTRLTVT.

The rearrangement links TRBV28 to TRBJ2-1, with 10 bases lining up with TRBD1. This CDR3 region has 15 residues. V gave up 6 bases and J gave up 6 bases; unmatched junction bases: 8. Germline values: CDR1 MDHEN, CDR2 SYDVKM. The CDR3 here is CASRSDRGLGNEQFF. CDR3 in DNA: TGTGCCAGCAGATCCGACAGGGGGCTGGGCAATGAGCAGTTCTTC.

This clone has more than one count but fewer than ten. The genes are TRBV5-4 and TRBJ2-1; 7 nucleotides align to TRBD2. Germline V gene lookup returns CDR1 SGHNT and CDR2 YYREEE (reference sequence). The trim removed 4 bases at V and 4 bases at J, leaving 11 bases unmatched. The CDR3 loop spans 16 amino acids. This CDR3 is CASSPDGLAEYNEQFF. CDR3 DNA sequence: TGTGCCAGCAGCCCCGACGGCCTAGCGGAGTACAATGAGCAGTTCTTC.

V and J are TRBV10-3 and TRBJ2-3; 16 bases map to TRBD2. The V and J ends lost 6 bases and 4 bases, in that order; junction bases with no gene match: 10. Germline loops: CDR1 ENHRY, CDR2 SYGVKD. The CDR3 length is 18 residues. The DNA of the CDR3 is TGTGCCATCAGGGCCGGGACTAGCGGGAGGGCCTGGGCAGATACGCAGTATTTT. This encodes CAIRAGTSGRAWADTQYF.

This chain connects TRBV27 to TRBJ2-5; the D gene is possibly TRBD2 (5 bases). The germline V gene encodes CDR1 MNHEY and CDR2 SMNVEV (reference sequence). The length of the CDR3 is 16 residues. Trimming took off 6 bases at V and 3 bases at J, with 20 bases between the two ends. The CDR3 DNA reads TGTGCCAGCAGCAACTTCTACGGCGGAGGCGAAGAGACCCAGTACTTC. Translation gives CASSNFYGGGEETQYF.

This clone was seen more than once but under ten times. The J gene is TRBJ2-5, the V gene TRBV29-1, with 9 positions matching TRBD2. The germline gives CDR1 SQVTM, CDR2 ANQGSEA. This CDR3 is 13 amino acids long. V was pared by 5 bases and J by 5 bases, with 6 bases of the junction left unmatched. The CDR3 loop reads CSVQTGTSETQYF. In nucleotides, the CDR3 is TGCAGCGTTCAGACAGGGACTAGCGAGACCCAGTACTTC. The whole variable domain, remainder taken from reference TRBV29-1 and TRBJ2-5, is SAVISQKPSRDICQRGTSLTIQCQVDSQVTMMFWYRQQPGQSLTLIATANQGSEATYESGFVIDKFPISRPNLTFSTLTVSNMSPEDSSIYLCSVQTGTSETQYFGPGTRLLVL.

CDR3 amino acids: CASNGHIYEQYF. The CDR3 bases are TGTGCCAGCAACGGACACATCTACGAGCAGTACTTC. This chain links TRBV5-6 with TRBJ2-5; D might be TRBD1 (5 bases). The J call could be wrong; TRBJ2-7 is a better fit for the DNA end. The CDR3 consists of 12 residues. From germline, CDR1 is SGHDT and CDR2 YYEEEE.

The CDR3 DNA reads TGTGCCAGCAGTTCCCGGACTAGCGGAGAAAGCCAGTACTTC. This translates into CASSSRTSGESQYF. The V call is TRBV6-5, the J call TRBJ2-5; 10 bases line up with TRBD2. In germline, CDR1 is MNHEY, CDR2 SVGAGI. The CDR3 sequence is 14 residues long. The V and J ends lost 4 bases and 10 bases, in that order; junction bases with no gene match: 9.